One T cell receptor beta chain is described in this entry. Its antigen has not been determined. This entry comes from a study of T cells expressing NK-cell markers (dated by TCRdb to 2020 to 2021). As for the study more broadly: TCR beta-chain repertoires were profiled in sorted CD3+CD56+NKG2C+, CD3+CD56+NKG2C- and CD3+CD56-NKG2C+ T-cell subsets from several donors. Among the eight sequenced donors, only one was HCMV-seronegative, while the other seven were HCMV-seropositive. The eight sequenced donors were randomly selected healthy volunteers, three men and five women. Sequencing of the libraries produced 2 x 150 bp reads on Illumina HiSeq 2000/2500, MiSeq or NextSeq.

The cysteine opens and the phenylalanine closes a CDR3 of 17 amino acids. DNA is not recorded here. Points the paper makes about the study in general: In over 5 donors, the dominant CD3+CD56+NKG2C+ clonotypes were among the top 10 CD8+ clonotypes and accounted for roughly 1.0-8% of CD8+ T cells. Those dominant clonotypes were again the most abundant among CD3+CD56-NKG2C+ cells in a handful of donors, at about 28.3-65%. Whether the expanded NKG2C-expressing T cell clones were specific for HCMV antigens remained unclear.

TCRdb records Illumina HiSeq 2000 as the sequencer. 5'RACE template switching, by which a universal primer site and unique molecular identifiers were added, was used to make TCR beta cDNA libraries. Synthesis of cDNA was primed from the TCR beta constant segment and was followed by two consecutive PCR amplification steps. The study's processing was this. MIGEC handled demultiplexing of the reads and grouping by UMI, while MiTCR was used to assemble and quantify clonotypes. To exclude erroneous sequences, any TCR cDNA sequence not supported by at least two reads was discarded. The tcR package was used for downstream repertoire analysis, and clonotypes were matched across fractions by CDR3 nucleotide sequence plus V segment. VDJmatch was used to annotate antigen specificity against VDJdb, with one amino acid substitution in CDR3 allowed. TCRdb reprocessed the reads into one record per CDR3 protein sequence, lacking DNA. TCRdb's processing, not the authors' own work, is the source of the V and J calls. This sample's table has entries for about 390,000 distinct CDR3 sequences. About 10% of the sample is in the top ten clones.

HCMV serostatus was determined by detecting HCMV-specific IgG in serum with a commercial ELISA kit. Peripheral blood mononuclear cells were isolated from blood by Ficoll density gradient centrifugation. The sequence derives from a woman between 50 and 59 years old in good health. Donor details come from another sample of the same person, matched by shared clones. Sequences were obtained from blood T cells: a sorted CD56 or NKG2C T cell subset, CD4+ or CD8+ T cells, or bulk PBMC T cells (not recorded which). The chain was built from TRBV23-1 and TRBJ1-5. TRBV23-1 is marked as an open reading frame, function uncertain. The CDR3: CASSQSSGRVGNQPQHF.